This T cell receptor beta chain is drawn from a study of cytomegalovirus exposure and HLA in healthy donors. Profiling relied on immunoSEQ multiplex PCR, and the TCRdb table lists in-frame clones only, not all of them. The sample holds around 150,000 clones, 88% seen once. The clonotype was recovered from a woman between 18 and 29 years old in good health and CMV-seropositive. Sequencing was done on a sample of PBMCs.

The CDR3 DNA sequence: TGCAGCGTTCCCGCTAGCGGGAGTTTCGCCGCCCAGCAGTTCTTC. Its translation is CSVPASGSFAAQQFF. The chain joins TRBV29-1 to TRBJ2-1, with 10 bases fitting TRBD2. The J segment lost 11 bases and the V segment lost 5 bases, leaving 15 bases of the junction unmatched. CDR3 length: 15 residues. CDR1 is SQVTM, CDR2 ANQGSEA, per germline.